This T cell receptor (beta chain) was observed in a study of OX40 agonist ivuxolimab in advanced cancers. On the study more broadly: Hepatocellular carcinoma, melanoma, renal cell or head and neck cancer affected the dose-escalation patients. Two patients with cutaneous melanoma and one with hepatocellular carcinoma, three in total, showed partial responses.

V dropped 5 bases and J dropped 8 bases, with 18 bases sitting between them. The CDR3 consists of 15 residues. The V gene's germline CDR1 is MDHEN and CDR2 SYDVKM. Cycle 7 day 1, cycle 4 day 1, and baseline were the timepoints at which blood was sampled. Sequenced by immunoSEQ multiplex PCR; TCRdb stores in-frame clones only, minus some. The table lists more than 15,000 clones, around 70% of them singletons, with 20% to 30% in the top ten. The sequence came from an adult with an advanced solid tumor such as melanoma, head and neck, liver or kidney cancer. The sequences come from CD4+ or CD8+ T cells sorted from blood, collected in a trial of the OX40 agonist ivuxolimab. The chain links TRBV28 to TRBJ1-4; no firm D call. The CDR3 sequence is CASSPSSTDIEKLFF. CDR3 in DNA: TGTGCCAGCAGTCCGTCCTCGACTGACATCGAAAAACTGTTTTTT.